Listed here is a single TCR beta chain. This clone was detected a few times. Its antigen is currently not known. No qualities accompany the bases; no much larger clone lies one base away. The CDR3 regions of human TCRbeta chains were analyzed by immunosequencing. Concerning the study's data processing: TCRs in the repertoires were matched against a reference library of SARS-CoV-2-specific TCRs that had been generated with the MIRA antigen-specificity platform. Breadth was defined as the fraction of unique TCRs that were SARS-CoV-2-associated, and depth was defined as the fraction of total T cells that were SARS-CoV-2-associated. Using the MIRA data, every spike-specific TCR was mapped to the spike region that the TCR reacted to and assigned to either a CD4 or a CD8 class. Log10-transformed breadth and depth values were compared by one-way ANOVA with Sidak's multiple comparisons tests. TCRdb took over this immuneACCESS table, retaining in-frame rearrangements with V and J assigned. Such tables are incomplete; in checked studies, under half of the missing clones stem from an unresolved V gene, and the remainder is unexplained. V, J and clone size reflect that table, while D and trimming were determined from the DNA. Present in this sample are around 100,000 clones, roughly 80% of which were seen just once. The ten largest account for about 9.4% of the sample.

Interpreted using the paper, the time point label stands for: baseline before first vaccination. Samples from vaccinated people were obtained from the UK trials COV001 and COV002, which included a single-blind randomized controlled phase 2/3 trial of AZD1222 (ChAdOx1 nCoV-19) in healthy adults. For TCRbeta chain sequencing, PBMC samples were collected from trial participants at day 0 and at day 28 after the second dose. These data come from a study of T cell responses to AZD1222 COVID-19 vaccine (dated by TCRdb to the early 2020s). With respect to the entire study: AZD1222 recipients whose second dose came at about 4 weeks and those whose second dose came at about 12 weeks were combined into one group, since spike-specific TCR depth and breadth did not differ between the two schedules. TCR sequencing was performed for 230 to 250 trial participants, of whom 200 to 210 were given two doses of AZD1222 and around 25 were given two doses of MenACWY control vaccine. Trial participants were enrolled by age into 18-55, 56-69 and 70-plus year subgroups, with approximately 150, 30 and 60 TCR-sequenced participants respectively. Study-wide conclusions, independent of this receptor: Participants were mostly white British and included more females than males, and it was suggested by the authors that clonal diversity may have been underestimated. The 56-69-year group was small, and its depth increase did not reach significance, likely because of low power. Conclusions about previously exposed vaccinees are limited because only five to seven AZD1222 recipients were SARS-CoV-2 seropositive at baseline. CD4 TCRs associated with the vaccine covered the entire spike protein, and the dominant responses were in regions 160-218 and 743-854. Epitopes outside the regions mutated in the B.1.351 and B.1.1.7 variants were reportedly recognized by nearly half of the unique spike-specific TCRs. Because no day 14 peak-response samples were available, the repertoires could be characterized only after the peak T cell response. Spike-specific TCR breadth and depth rose significantly after two AZD1222 doses compared with day 0 and with MenACWY recipients.

The CDR3 goes from the cysteine to the phenylalanine over 16 residues. Kept here is only the CDR3 DNA, which spans 48 bases and is read in frame from base 1. V drops 7 bases and J drops 6 bases, leaving 22 bases in between. From the germline V gene, CDR1 is SGHVS and CDR2 is FQNEAQ. Sequences were derived from peripheral blood, sampled on day 0 of AZD1222 vaccination. The origin of this receptor is an adult in good health. The V gene is TRBV7-8 and the J gene is TRBJ1-5, and the D gene may be TRBD1, 6 bases matching. The CDR3: CASTRRGGPYIQPQHF. The nucleotide sequence is TGTGCCAGCACCCGAAGGGGGGGGCCCTACATTCAGCCCCAGCATTTT.